Reported below is one TCR beta chain. Its specificity is unknown. The data originate from a study of CXCR3-negative and CXCR3-positive naive CD8 T cells. The authors prepared UMI-labeled TRB cDNA libraries by 5' RACE. TCRdb reanalyzed the 5' RACE reads, giving one entry per CDR3 protein sequence and no DNA. This sample's table has about 38,000 distinct CDR3 sequences. Whole-study findings and limits: Memory CD8+ T cell repertoires were far less diverse than both naive subsets.

The receptor was isolated from a human donor in good health. Some clones in this sample may be carry-over from other donors' samples. What was sequenced was memory CD8+ T cells from blood.

CDR3 region: CASSLASPTRGFSYEQYF. The V gene is TRBV5-6, the J gene TRBJ2-7; TCRdb's D call of TRBD2 is untestable without DNA. Germline V gene sequence: CDR1 SGHDT, CDR2 YYEEEE. The CDR3 is made up of 18 amino acids.